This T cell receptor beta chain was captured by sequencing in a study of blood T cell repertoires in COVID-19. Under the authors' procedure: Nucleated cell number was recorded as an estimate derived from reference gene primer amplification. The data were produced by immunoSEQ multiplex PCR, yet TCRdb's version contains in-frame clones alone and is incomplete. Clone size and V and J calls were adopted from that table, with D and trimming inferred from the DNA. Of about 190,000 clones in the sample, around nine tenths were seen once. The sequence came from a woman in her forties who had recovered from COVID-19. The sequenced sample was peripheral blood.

For the CDR3, the DNA is TGTGCCATCGGCCCGTCTAGCGGGAGGGCGCGGGAGACCCAGTACTTC. This encodes CAIGPSSGRARETQYF. The chain has TRBV10-3 and TRBJ2-5, with 12 bases matching TRBD2. CDR1 and CDR2 (germline): ENHRY, SYGVKD. This CDR3 comprises 16 residues. With 8 bases clipped from V and 5 bases from J, the junction kept 12 bases outside the gene matches.